This passage covers 10 T cell receptor beta chains from one sample sequenced in a study of shared clonotypes between healthy human individuals. Data came from immunoSEQ multiplex PCR; TCRdb stores just in-frame clones and leaves some out. The repertoire has about 2 million clones, about 95% of them found once; the top ten carry 0.85% to 1.3%. It was CD45RO-negative cells, positively selected for CCR7, that made up naive CD8 cells, with terminally differentiated effector memory CD45RA+ cells excluded. Sequenced input: naive CD8+ T cells sorted from blood. The source is a man younger than 35 in good health.

As regards this clone: This specimen includes other DNA sequences encoding the same CDR3. The gene calls are TRBV9 and TRBJ2-7, with D possibly being TRBD1 (6 bases). Per germline, CDR1 SGDLS and CDR2 YYNGEE. Trimming took 0 bases from V and 2 from J, leaving 12 bases between them. This CDR3 contains 15 residues. The DNA for the CDR3 is TGTGCCAGCAGCGTAGAAGGGGGTAGTCCCTACGAGCAGTACTTC. Its protein is CASSVEGGSPYEQYF.

The V and J genes are TRBV7-9 and TRBJ2-1, with TRBD2 matching 8 bases. CDR1 and CDR2 (germline): SEHNR, FQNEAQ (reference sequence). This CDR3 is 17 amino acids long. The J segment lost 10 bases and the V segment lost 0 bases, leaving 14 bases of the junction unmatched. The CDR3 nucleotides are TGTGCCAGCAGCTTAGCCCCGGGACTAGAGGGGCGCGACGAGCAGTTCTTC. It codes for CASSLAPGLEGRDEQFF. The full variable domain, rest sourced from reference TRBV7-9 and TRBJ2-1, is DTGVSQNPRHKITKRGQNVTFRCDPISEHNRLYWYRQTLGQGPEFLTYFQNEAQLEKSRLLSDRFSAERPKGSFSTLEIQRTEQGDSAMYLCASSLAPGLEGRDEQFFGPGTRLTVL.

V usage is TRBV4-1 and J usage is TRBJ2-7, with 9 bases that match TRBD2. The germline V gene encodes CDR1 MGHRA and CDR2 YSYEKL. V trimming: 1 base; J trimming: 2 bases; junction bases outside the gene matches: 6. This CDR3 comprises 16 residues. CDR3 DNA sequence: TGCGCCAGCAGCCAAGTATCGGCGGGGGGGCCCTACGAGCAGTACTTC. Translating gives CASSQVSAGGPYEQYF.

The rearrangement uses TRBV6-1 and TRBJ1-1; 8 bases align to TRBD1. The trim removed 3 bases at V and 3 bases at J, leaving 3 bases unmatched. From germline, CDR1 is MNHNS and CDR2 SASEGT. The length of the CDR3 is 14 residues. The CDR3: CASSDQGADTEAFF. The CDR3 nucleotides read TGTGCCAGCAGTGATCAGGGGGCCGACACTGAAGCTTTCTTT.

The gene calls are TRBV10-2 and TRBJ2-7; 9 bases line up with TRBD1. J gave up 2 bases and V 7 bases, and 12 bases lay outside the gene matches. Germline values: CDR1 WSHSY, CDR2 SAAADI. CDR3 length equals 16 residues. CDR3 loop: CASTLPVGTGPYEQYF. CDR3 nucleotide sequence: TGCGCCAGCACCCTACCGGTTGGGACAGGGCCCTACGAGCAGTACTTC.

The chain links TRBV7-9 to TRBJ2-1; TRBD2 agrees at 10 bases. This CDR3 is built from 14 residues. Trimming cost V 2 bases and J 8 bases; bases outside gene matches: 3. Germline assignment: CDR1 SEHNR and CDR2 FQNEAQ (reference sequence). The chain's CDR3 is CASSLTSGDYEQFF. As DNA, the CDR3 is TGTGCCAGCAGCTTAACTAGCGGGGACTATGAGCAGTTCTTC.

The chain employs TRBV4-2 and TRBJ2-3; no reliable D call. The CDR3 contains 18 residues. Looked up from germline, CDR1 is LGHNA and CDR2 is YNFKEQ. V gave up 1 base and J gave up 4 bases, with 21 bases separating them. CDR3 sequence: CASSQGRPGPELADTQYF. CDR3 DNA sequence: TGTGCCAGCAGCCAAGGGAGACCCGGGCCTGAGCTGGCAGATACGCAGTATTTT.

This rearrangement joins TRBV4-1 to TRBJ2-5; TRBD1 or TRBD2 may be the D gene (5 bases each). This CDR3 comprises 15 residues. Germline CDR1 and CDR2: MGHRA and YSYEKL. Deletions cut 5 bases from V and 4 bases from J, with 17 bases between. In DNA, the CDR3 is TGCGCCAGCAGCGAAGGGGCAGGGACCCTAGAGACCCAGTACTTC. The encoded protein is CASSEGAGTLETQYF.

The chain joins TRBV5-1 to TRBJ2-7; possible D gene TRBD2, 5 bases. The V gene's germline CDR1 is SGHRS and CDR2 YFSETQ. The V end lost 4 bases, the J end lost 2 bases, and 19 bases lay between the germline ends. The length of the CDR3 is 16 residues. The CDR3 DNA reads TGCGCCAGCAGCCCGACACGGACCGGGGTCACCTACGAGCAGTACTTC. It specifies CASSPTRTGVTYEQYF.

This clone occurred once. The chain links TRBV7-9 to TRBJ2-2; no reliable D call. CDR1 and CDR2 from the germline V gene are SEHNR and FQNEAQ (reference sequence). This CDR3 region has 14 residues. Trimming took 3 bases from V and 4 from J, leaving 9 bases between them. The CDR3 loop reads CASSFSLSTGELFF. DNA for the CDR3: TGTGCCAGCAGCTTCTCCCTTTCCACCGGGGAGCTGTTTTTT. Filled out from reference TRBV7-9 and TRBJ2-2, the complete variable domain reads DTGVSQNPRHKITKRGQNVTFRCDPISEHNRLYWYRQTLGQGPEFLTYFQNEAQLEKSRLLSDRFSAERPKGSFSTLEIQRTEQGDSAMYLCASSFSLSTGELFFGEGSRLTVL.